Below, 26 T cell receptor beta chains from the same sample are listed, as sequenced in a study of cytomegalovirus exposure and HLA in healthy donors. PCR involved 60 Vbeta and 13 Jbeta primers. Method: immunoSEQ multiplex PCR; TCRdb's copy keeps in-frame clones and lacks some. The table records some 270,000 clones, over 70% of them present only once. Material: PBMCs. The source is a girl aged 2 to 10 in good health and CMV-seronegative.

The V gene is TRBV10-3, the J gene TRBJ1-2, with D unresolved. V was cut by 4 bases and J by 5 bases, with 5 bases left in between. The CDR3 contains 11 residues. Germline V lookup: CDR1 ENHRY, CDR2 SYGVKD. The DNA for the CDR3 is TGTGCCATCAGTGCCAATTATGGCTACACCTTC. Its translation: CAISANYGYTF.

This chain uses TRBV6-1 with TRBJ1-2; TRBD1 might be the D (5 bases). There are 14 residues in the CDR3. V was cut by 5 bases and J by 2 bases, with 12 bases left in between. The V gene's germline CDR1 is MNHNS and CDR2 SASEGT. As DNA, the CDR3 is TGTGCCAGCAGTCAGGGCCCACTCAACTATGGCTACACCTTC. Its translation is CASSQGPLNYGYTF.

The chain's CDR3 is CASSQRLAGRASTDTQYF. Written as DNA, the CDR3 is TGTGCCAGCAGCCAACGACTAGCGGGTCGTGCTAGCACAGATACGCAGTATTTT. The V and J genes are TRBV16 and TRBJ2-3, with 10 bases matching TRBD2. The length of the CDR3 is 18 residues. V was pared by 2 bases and J by 0 bases, with 8 bases of the junction left unmatched. Germline CDR1 is KGHSY and CDR2 is FQNENV.

CDR3 in amino acids: CASTPGRTRVDTQYF. The CDR3 DNA is TGTGCCAGCACCCCAGGACGGACTAGAGTAGATACGCAGTATTTT. The chain recombines TRBV28 with TRBJ2-3; 7 positions match TRBD2. The trim removed 7 bases at V and 5 bases at J, leaving 12 bases unmatched. The CDR3 contains 15 residues. CDR1 and CDR2 (germline): MDHEN, SYDVKM.

The chain joins TRBV13 to TRBJ2-3, with TRBD2 matching over 9 bases. This CDR3 is 15 amino acids long. With 3 bases clipped from V and 6 bases from J, the junction kept 7 bases outside the gene matches. In germline, CDR1 is PRHDT, CDR2 FYEKMQ (reference sequence). The CDR3 loop reads CASSFDSGGDDTQYF. The CDR3 bases are TGTGCCAGCAGCTTTGATAGCGGGGGTGACGATACGCAGTATTTT.

CDR3 nucleotide sequence: TGTGCCATCAGTGAGTCGGGTAGCATGAATGAGCAGTTCTTC. Translating gives CAISESGSMNEQFF. The rearrangement uses TRBV10-3 and TRBJ2-1; D unclear. V lost 0 bases and J 7 bases, leaving 10 bases between the germline ends. Germline V gives CDR1 ENHRY, CDR2 SYGVKD. The CDR3 length is 14 residues.

The CDR3 loop reads CASSHRKWTGYFYNEQFF. In DNA form, the CDR3 reads TGCGCCAGCAGCCACAGGAAATGGACAGGGTATTTCTACAATGAGCAGTTCTTC. This chain connects TRBV4-1 to TRBJ2-1, with 8 positions matching TRBD1. Trimming took 3 bases from V and 3 from J; bases not matched to a gene: 13. The germline V gene has CDR1 MGHRA and CDR2 YSYEKL. The length of the CDR3 is 18 residues.

This chain connects TRBV19 to TRBJ2-3, with 7 bases lining up with TRBD2. The germline V gene has CDR1 LNHDA and CDR2 SQIVND (reference sequence). Losses at the gene ends were 7 bases for V and 0 bases for J; bases not matched to a gene: 13. The CDR3 loop spans 17 amino acids. In DNA form, the CDR3 reads TGTGCCAGTAATGGGGGGACTACCTACCGTAGCACAGATACGCAGTATTTT. It specifies CASNGGTTYRSTDTQYF.

As DNA, the CDR3 is TGTGCCATCAGTGAGTCGATAGCTAGCGGGCCGAACAATGAGCAGTTCTTC. It encodes CAISESIASGPNNEQFF. This sequence joins TRBV10-3 and TRBJ2-1; 8 nucleotides line up with TRBD2. From germline, CDR1 is ENHRY and CDR2 SYGVKD. V shed 0 bases, J shed 5 bases, and the junction held 9 bases outside the gene matches. This CDR3 contains 17 residues.

The chain is built from TRBV28 and TRBJ1-2; 10 bases line up with TRBD1. Germline lookup yields CDR1 MDHEN and CDR2 SYDVKM. The CDR3 extends over 14 amino acids. J was trimmed by 2 bases and V by 8 bases; bases with no gene match: 5. The CDR3 nucleotides are TGTGCCAGCGGGGGGGGACAGGGGAACTATGGCTACACCTTC. It encodes CASGGGQGNYGYTF.

The gene calls are TRBV4-2 and TRBJ2-5; 11 bases are a match to TRBD2. The J call may be mistaken, given a closer DNA end match to TRBJ2-7. The CDR3 is 14 amino acids. Germline-derived CDR1 and CDR2 are LGHNA and YNFKEQ. The DNA for the CDR3 is TGTGCCAGCAGCCAGAGACTAGCGGGGTACGAGCAGTACTTC. Translation gives CASSQRLAGYEQYF.

The chain employs TRBV7-3 and TRBJ2-2; 7 nucleotides align to TRBD1. V dropped 5 bases and J dropped 6; count of bases not matched to a gene: 6. Per germline, CDR1 SGHTA and CDR2 FQGTGA. This CDR3 is built from 14 residues. Written as DNA, the CDR3 is TGTGCCAGCAGCAACACCGGGACAGCCGGGGAGCTGTTTTTT. It encodes CASSNTGTAGELFF.

This clone appeared a few times. V usage is TRBV29-1 and J usage is TRBJ2-3, with TRBD2 matching 12 bases. The CDR3 has 15 amino acids. Germline CDR1 and CDR2: SQVTM and ANQGSEA. Trimming took 5 bases from V and 2 from J; bases not matched to a gene: 5. The CDR3 coding sequence is TGCAGCGTTCAGAGACTAGCGGGGGACACAGATACGCAGTATTTT. As protein: CSVQRLAGDTDTQYF.

This clone was seen more than once but under ten times. The chain has TRBV7-8 and TRBJ2-5; D possibly corresponds to TRBD1 (7 bases). V lost 5 bases, J lost 4 bases, and 20 bases lay in between. From germline, CDR1 is SGHVS and CDR2 FQNEAQ. The CDR3 extends over 16 amino acids. The CDR3 spells CASSPRDSAEGETQYF. The DNA for the CDR3 is TGTGCCAGCAGCCCAAGGGACAGCGCGGAGGGAGAGACCCAGTACTTC.

V gene TRBV10-3 combines with J gene TRBJ2-2, with 9 bases lining up with TRBD2. Germline CDR1 ENHRY, CDR2 SYGVKD. The length of the CDR3 is 14 residues. V shed 8 bases and J 4 bases; nucleotides not matched to a gene: 5. This CDR3 reads CAIRLAEITGELFF. CDR3 nucleotides: TGTGCCATCCGACTAGCGGAGATCACCGGGGAGCTGTTTTTT.

The chain combines TRBV6-6 with TRBJ1-5, with TRBD1 matching over 8 bases. This CDR3 has 14 residues. From germline, CDR1 is MNHNY and CDR2 SVGAGI (reference sequence). J was trimmed by 4 bases and V by 6 bases; bases with no gene match: 5. CDR3 amino acids: CASRLQGGNQPQHF. For the CDR3, the DNA is TGTGCCAGCAGACTACAGGGGGGGAATCAGCCCCAGCATTTT.

The genes are TRBV7-9 and TRBJ2-1; perhaps TRBD1 as D (6 bases). The V gene's germline CDR1 is SEHNR and CDR2 FQNEAQ (reference sequence). The V gene lost 5 bases and the J gene lost 10 bases, with 12 bases spanning the gap. The CDR3 runs to 12 residues. CDR3 DNA: TGTGCCAGCAGCCCCGGACAGAGAGAGCAGTTCTTC. Translation gives CASSPGQREQFF.

This clone was seen a handful of times. J is TRBJ1-1 and V is TRBV5-4; 7 bases are shared with TRBD1. There are 14 residues in the CDR3. J was trimmed by 8 bases and V by 3 bases; bases with no gene match: 10. Germline V gene sequence: CDR1 SGHNT, CDR2 YYREEE (reference sequence). CDR3 protein: CASSSVRQGQEAFF. The CDR3 nucleotides are TGTGCCAGCAGCTCTGTTCGACAGGGCCAAGAAGCTTTCTTT.

The genes are TRBV28 and TRBJ2-7; 7 nucleotides line up with TRBD2. The germline V gene has CDR1 MDHEN and CDR2 SYDVKM. The J segment lost 6 bases and the V segment lost 8 bases, leaving 7 bases of the junction unmatched. CDR3 length equals 12 residues. The CDR3 DNA reads as TGTGCCAGCTCGGGGGGTTGGCTCGAGCAGTACTTC. It specifies CASSGGWLEQYF.

The V gene is TRBV10-3, the J gene TRBJ2-7, with D perhaps TRBD2 (6 bases). Germline assignment: CDR1 ENHRY and CDR2 SYGVKD. Trimming cost V 10 bases and J 2 bases, with 15 bases left between them. This CDR3 contains 13 residues. The CDR3 here is CATSDSGTYEQYF. Here the CDR3 DNA reads TGTGCCACCTCGGATAGCGGAACCTACGAGCAGTACTTC.

As for this clone: Compared with germline, one end of the junction differs, possibly owing to a read error. J is TRBJ1-4 and V is TRBV30, with D unresolved. This CDR3 has 13 residues. Germline CDR1 and CDR2: GTSNPN and SVGIG (reference sequence). The CDR3 bases are TGTGCCTGGGCCCAGGAGGTTAATGCAAAACTGTTTTTT. Its protein product is CAWAQEVNAKLFF.

The J gene is TRBJ2-7, the V gene TRBV28, with a weak D call TRBD1 (5 bases). The V end was cut by 5 bases, the J end by 2 bases, with 16 bases between. The CDR3 has 15 residues. Germline loops: CDR1 MDHEN, CDR2 SYDVKM. This CDR3 reads CASSIPGTGAYEQYF. As DNA, the CDR3 is TGTGCCAGCAGTATACCGGGTACAGGTGCCTACGAGCAGTACTTC.

About this clone itself: Other DNA variants within this sample encode the same CDR3. Written as DNA, the CDR3 is TGCAGCGTAGGGGATTCGAACACCGGGGAGCTGTTTTTT. Translating it yields CSVGDSNTGELFF. The V and J genes are TRBV29-1 and TRBJ2-2; D is possibly TRBD1 (5 bases). The V and J ends lost 6 bases and 0 bases respectively, with 8 bases between them. The CDR3 runs 13 residues. Germline loops: CDR1 SQVTM, CDR2 ANQGSEA.

J is TRBJ2-7 and V is TRBV4-2, with D perhaps TRBD1 (6 bases). This CDR3 contains 16 residues. Germline V CDR1 and CDR2: LGHNA, YNFKEQ. V was trimmed by 3 bases and J by 5 bases, leaving 20 bases between them. DNA for the CDR3: TGTGCCAGCAGCCACCTCAGGGAAACCCGGGACAACGAGCAGTACTTC. This codes for CASSHLRETRDNEQYF.

The chain employs TRBV6-1 and TRBJ1-2; TRBD1 is a possible D gene (6 bases). This CDR3 contains 13 residues. CDR1 is MNHNS and CDR2 is SASEGT in the germline V gene. Trimming took off 7 bases at V and 3 bases at J, with 12 bases between the two ends. CDR3 coding DNA: TGTGCCAGCAACAGTCAGGGGCACTATGGCTACACCTTC. It codes for CASNSQGHYGYTF.

V is TRBV19 and J is TRBJ2-7; 8 nucleotides line up with TRBD1. Trimming cost V 0 bases and J 3 bases; bases outside gene matches: 7. Looked up from germline, CDR1 is LNHDA and CDR2 is SQIVND (reference sequence). There are 16 residues in the CDR3. This CDR3 is CASSIDIRDRFYEQYF. CDR3 in DNA: TGTGCCAGTAGTATAGACATCCGGGACAGGTTCTACGAGCAGTACTTC.